The 14 T cell receptor beta chains given below trace back to one sample, sequenced in a study of tissue T cells after allogeneic stem cell transplantation. Time point defined: mouse harvest day 7 after allogeneic transplant. The graft held 10^6 splenic CD5+ T cells and 10^7 T-cell-depleted bone marrow cells. The data were produced by immunoSEQ multiplex PCR, yet TCRdb's version contains in-frame clones alone and is incomplete. The profile shows thousands of clones, 50% of them singletons. Sequenced sample: gut tissue. These receptor sequences come from a female BALB/c mouse given C57BL/6 T cells with graft-versus-host disease after an allogeneic hematopoietic cell transplant.

Concerning this clone itself: The gene names here belong to mouse. The missing CDR3 end, 1 residue past where the read stops, is filled in from the germline J gene. V usage is TRBV26 and J usage is TRBJ2-1, with 12 bases fitting TRBD2. After removal of 4 bases from V and 3 bases from J, the junction contained 4 bases not matched to a gene. The germline V gene encodes CDR1 KGHPV and CDR2 FQNQEV (reference sequence). CDR3 length equals 16 residues. CDR3 DNA (partial): TGTGCCAGCAGTCCCCGACTGGGGGGGCTCTATGCTGAGCAGTTC. Its translation: CASSPRLGGLYAEQF. The whole CDR3 protein reads CASSPRLGGLYAEQFF.

This clone was seen a few times. Any gene name here is a mouse gene name. The DNA ends 1 residue before the CDR3 does, and the rest of the CDR3 is filled in from the germline J gene. The chain is built from TRBV26 and TRBJ2-7, with 8 bases identical to TRBD2. CDR3 length equals 15 residues. CDR1 and CDR2 from the germline V gene are KGHPV and FQNQEV (reference sequence). The junction had 2 bases not matched to a gene; V was cut back by 1 base and J by 0 bases. This CDR3 is CASSLLGGSSYEQYF. The sequenced part of the CDR3 DNA is TGTGCCAGCAGTCTGTTGGGGGGGAGCTCCTATGAACAGTAC.

This clone is judged medium-sized. Genes and germline are mouse. The CDR3 end is not reached by the read, which stops 1 residue before it; the germline J gene fills it in. The chain employs TRBV12-2 and TRBJ2-2, with 11 nucleotides matching TRBD2. The CDR3 spans 16 residues. The germline V gene has CDR1 SGHLS and CDR2 HYDKME. Trimming took 2 bases from V and 2 from J; bases not matched to a gene: 3. CDR3 DNA (partial): TGTGCCAGCTCTCCCCGACTGGGGGGGAACACCGGGCAGCTCTAC. Amino acid sequence: CASSPRLGGNTGQLY. The complete CDR3 protein is CASSPRLGGNTGQLYF.

As regards this clone: Gene and germline names: mouse. The read ends 1 residue early relative to the CDR3; the germline J gene fills the gap. The J gene is TRBJ1-1, the V gene TRBV23. Looked up from germline, CDR1 is KGHTA and CDR2 is FQNQQP. The CDR3 totals 12 residues. The CDR3 sequence: CSSSQSRREVFF. CDR3 DNA (partial): TGCTCCAGCAGTCAATCGCGGAGAGAAGTCTTC.

As regards this clone: The gene names given are mouse names. CDR3 DNA, as far as it was read: TGCACCTGCAGTGCAGAGGGATCAAACACAGAAGTCTTC. It specifies CTCSAEGSNTEVF. The full CDR3 protein reads CTCSAEGSNTEVFF. The V gene is TRBV1, the J gene TRBJ1-1; D remains unclear. The sequenced fragment ends 1 residue before the CDR3 boundary, so the rest is inferred from the germline J gene. V was shortened by 0 bases and J by 0 bases, with 5 bases between the two germline ends. The CDR3 is 14 amino acids. From germline, CDR1 is NSQYPW and CDR2 LRSPGD (reference sequence).

This clone was counted only a few times. Any gene name here is a mouse gene name. The read terminates 1 residue ahead of where the CDR3 ends, so the germline J gene completes it. The chain employs TRBV19 and TRBJ2-3, with 8 bases lining up with TRBD1. V lost 5 bases and J lost 0; bases outside the gene matches: 5. The CDR3 totals 15 residues. Germline V gene lookup returns CDR1 FNHDT and CDR2 SITEND (reference sequence). The CDR3 sequence: CASRRTGRSAETLYF. The CDR3 bases that were read are TGTGCCAGCAGGAGGACAGGGAGGAGTGCAGAAACGCTGTAT. The whole variable domain, filled in from reference TRBV19 and TRBJ2-3, reads GGIITQTPKFLIGQEGQKLTLKCQQNFNHDTMYWYRQDSGKGLRLIYYSITENDLQKGDLSEGYDASREKKSSFSLTVTSAQKNEMAVFLCASRRTGRSAETLYFGSGTRLTVL.

As to this clone: The gene symbols are mouse symbols. The part of the CDR3 DNA that was read is TGTGCCAGCAGTATAGCCCCGAAGGGGGCAAACTCCGACTACACC. This encodes CASSIAPKGANSDYT. The CDR3 as a whole reads CASSIAPKGANSDYTF. The chain is built from TRBV19 and TRBJ1-2, with D possibly TRBD1 on 6 matching bases. Read coverage stops 1 residue before the CDR3 terminus; the germline J gene supplies the remainder. This CDR3 has 16 residues. With 0 bases removed from V and 0 bases from J, the gap between germline ends came to 12 bases. The V gene's germline CDR1 is FNHDT and CDR2 SITEND (reference sequence).

To note about this clone: Gene names and germline refer to mouse. The read ends 1 residue early relative to the CDR3; the germline J gene fills the gap. The chain is built from TRBV16 and TRBJ1-1; maybe TRBD1 (5 bases). The CDR3 spans 15 residues. Germline V gives CDR1 SGHSA, CDR2 FRNQAP. The V and J ends lost 0 bases and 0 bases respectively, with 8 bases between them. CDR3 loop: CASSLDAGANTEVFF. The sequenced CDR3 bases are TGTGCAAGCAGCTTAGATGCGGGGGCAAACACAGAAGTCTTC. Supplemented by reference TRBV16 and TRBJ1-1, the full variable domain reads NAGVIQTPRHKVTGKGQEATLWCEPISGHSAVFWYRQTIVQGLEFLTYFRNQAPIDDSGMPKERFSAQMPNQSHSTLKIQSTQPQDSAVYLCASSLDAGANTEVFFGKGTRLTVV.

In regard to this clone: The gene names given are mouse names. The read terminates 1 residue ahead of where the CDR3 ends, so the germline J gene completes it. This rearrangement joins TRBV15 to TRBJ2-1, with 7 positions matching TRBD1. The CDR3 runs 14 residues. CDR1 and CDR2 from the germline V gene are SGHND and FRSKSL. The V segment lost 6 bases and the J segment 3 bases; nucleotides outside the gene matches: 5. The CDR3 sequence is CASSPGTVYAEQFF. The sequenced CDR3 bases are TGTGCCAGCAGCCCCGGGACAGTCTATGCTGAGCAGTTC. The full variable domain, completed using reference TRBV15 and TRBJ2-1, is DAGVTQTPRHEVAEKGQTIILKCEPVSGHNDLFWYRQTKIQGLELLSYFRSKSLMEDGGAFKDRFKAEMLNSSFSTLKIQPTEPKDSAVYLCASSPGTVYAEQFFGPGTRLTVL.

Turning to this clone: Genes here carry mouse names. The CDR3 loop is CASRNWGGQDTQYF. Incomplete CDR3 DNA: TGTGCCAGCAGAAACTGGGGAGGCCAAGACACCCAGTAC. V gene TRBV26 combines with J gene TRBJ2-5; 7 bases map to TRBD2. The sequenced fragment ends 1 residue before the CDR3 boundary, so the rest is inferred from the germline J gene. Per the germline V gene, CDR1 is KGHPV and CDR2 is FQNQEV (reference sequence). The CDR3 loop spans 14 amino acids. Losses at the gene ends were 6 bases for V and 2 bases for J; bases not matched to a gene: 5.

In this sample, this clone turned up a few times. The gene names here belong to mouse. The read gets to within 1 residue of the CDR3 end, and the germline J gene fills in the rest. The chain employs TRBV16 and TRBJ2-3; the match to TRBD2 covers 8 bases. This CDR3 spans 14 amino acids. Looked up from germline, CDR1 is SGHSA and CDR2 is FRNQAP. V shed 1 base, J shed 3 bases, and the junction held 0 bases outside the gene matches. The DNA read from the CDR3 is TGTGCAAGCAGCTTAGCTGGGGGGGCAGAAACGCTGTAT. It encodes CASSLAGGAETLY. The complete CDR3 sequence is CASSLAGGAETLYF.

As for this clone: Gene names are mouse gene names. The read finishes 1 residue shy of the CDR3 end, and the germline J gene is used to complete it. Other DNA sequences from this sample encode an identical CDR3 as well. The V and J genes are TRBV26 and TRBJ2-4, with D unclear. The CDR3 consists of 14 residues. The germline V and J ends were trimmed by 2 bases and 0 bases, with 6 bases remaining between them. Germline CDR1 and CDR2: KGHPV and FQNQEV (reference sequence). Incomplete CDR3 DNA: TGTGCCAGCAGTCTGCCGGGTAGTCAAAACACCTTGTAC. This gives the protein CASSLPGSQNTLY. The entire CDR3 reads CASSLPGSQNTLYF. The full variable domain, rest sourced from reference TRBV26 and TRBJ2-4, is NSKVIQTPRYLVKGQGQKAKMRCIPEKGHPVVFWYQQNKNNEFKFLINFQNQEVLQQIDMTEKRFSAECPSNSPCSLEIQSSEAGDSALYLCASSLPGSQNTLYFGAGTRLSVL.

Regarding this clone: The gene symbols are mouse symbols. The covered CDR3 bases are TGTGGTGCTAGTCCGGACAGTTATGAACAGTAC. This encodes CGASPDSYEQY. The full CDR3 is CGASPDSYEQYF. This sequence joins TRBV20 and TRBJ2-7; D perhaps matches TRBD1 (6 bases). The read is 1 residue too short to cover the CDR3 end, so that end is filled in from the germline J gene. V was pared by 3 bases and J by 4 bases, with 10 bases between. Per germline, CDR1 GFQATS and CDR2 STVNSAI. The CDR3 is 12 amino acids.

A remark on this clone: Germline and genes here are mouse. The DNA ends 1 residue before the CDR3 does, and the rest of the CDR3 is filled in from the germline J gene. The chain is built from TRBV12-1 and TRBJ1-2; TRBD1 aligns across 9 bases. Germline loops: CDR1 SGHSN, CDR2 HYEKVE. Losses at the gene ends were 2 bases for V and 3 bases for J; bases not matched to a gene: 3. The CDR3 has 14 residues. The sequenced part of the CDR3 DNA is TGTGCCAGCTCTCCGGACAGGGGCCACTCCGACTACACC. This codes for CASSPDRGHSDYT. The full CDR3 protein is CASSPDRGHSDYTF. Based on the CDR3 plus reference TRBV12-1 and TRBJ1-2, the full variable domain is DSGVVQSPRHIIKEKGGRSVLTCIPISGHSNVVWYQQTLGKELKFLIQHYEKVERDKGFLPSRFSVQQFDDYHSEMNMSALELEDSAMYFCASSPDRGHSDYTFGSGTRLLVI.